A selection of T cell receptor beta chains follows, all from one sample in a study of T and B cells in COVID-19 patients. TCRdb ran MiXCR on the multiplex PCR reads and lists one entry per CDR3 protein. The table shows some 6,000 distinct CDR3 sequences, with roughly 27% occurring only once. The sample comprised blood. The receptor source for this set is a human donor with active COVID-19. CDR3s include the opening cysteine and the closing phenylalanine or tryptophan. D genes are given only for firm matches. Not every row has a clone size; where given, it reads once, few, many or a size class.

CDR3aa	CDR3nt	j_gene	abundance	d_gene	v_gene
CASSPGGTGGKETQYF	TGCGCCAGCAGCCCGGGGGGGACAGGGGGGAAGGAGACCCAGTACTTC	TRBJ2-5	few	TRBD1	TRBV5-1
CASSSTSGRSYEQYF	TGTGCCAGCAGTTCGACAAGCGGGAGATCCTACGAGCAGTACTTC	TRBJ2-7	medium-sized	TRBD2	TRBV6-5
CASSSRDSNQPQHF	TGTGCCAGCAGTTCCCGGGACAGCAATCAGCCCCAGCATTTT	TRBJ1-5	.	.	TRBV12-3/TRBV12-4
CASSIFGTTETQYF	TGTGCCAGTAGTATTTTTGGGACGACGGAGACCCAGTACTTC	TRBJ2-5	once	.	TRBV19
CASSPGQGNPNTGELFF	TGTGCCAGCAGTCCGGGACAGGGAAACCCCAACACCGGGGAGCTGTTTTTT	TRBJ2-2	medium-sized	TRBD1	TRBV12-3/TRBV12-4
CASSIPGTATDTQYF	TGTGCCAGTAGTATTCCCGGGACAGCTACAGATACGCAGTATTTT	TRBJ2-3	.	TRBD1	TRBV19
CASSLLLQGHYGYTF	TGTGCCAGCAGCTTATTACTACAGGGACACTATGGCTACACCTTC	TRBJ1-2	medium-sized	.	TRBV7-9
CASSLSGASNQPQHF	TGTGCCAGCAGTCTTTCAGGGGCCAGCAATCAGCCCCAGCATTTT	TRBJ1-5	medium-sized	.	TRBV6-5
CASSQYSEGVGTDTQYF	TGTGCCAGCAGCCAATACTCCGAGGGGGTCGGCACAGATACGCAGTATTTT	TRBJ2-3	medium-sized	.	TRBV14
CASREQETQYF	TGCGCCAGTCGAGAACAAGAGACCCAGTACTTC	TRBJ2-5	.	.	TRBV5-1
CASSRDLKNFQYF	TGTGCCAGCAGCCGGGACCTCAAAAACTTTCAGTACTTC	TRBJ2-4	.	.	TRBV11-3
CASSHPTASTDTQYF	TGCGCCAGCAGCCACCCGACAGCCAGCACAGATACGCAGTATTTT	TRBJ2-3	.	.	TRBV4-3
CASSRGLNTGELFF	TGTGCCAGCAGCCGGGGACTGAACACCGGGGAGCTGTTTTTT	TRBJ2-2	.	.	TRBV7-9
CASTATGPNTEAFF	TGTGCCAGCACCGCGACAGGCCCTAACACTGAAGCTTTCTTT	TRBJ1-1	few	.	TRBV12-3/TRBV12-4
CSARDYLAGDYEQYF	TGCAGTGCTAGGGACTACCTAGCGGGAGACTACGAGCAGTACTTC	TRBJ2-7	few	TRBD2	TRBV20-1
CASSRDRVLEQYF	TGTGCCAGCAGCCGGGACAGGGTACTCGAGCAGTACTTC	TRBJ2-7	.	TRBD1	TRBV6-1
CASSWPGLAADTQYF	TGTGCCAGCAGCTGGCCGGGACTAGCTGCAGATACGCAGTATTTT	TRBJ2-3	many	TRBD2	TRBV7-9
CSASFDLGNIQYF	TGCAGTGCTAGCTTTGACTTAGGAAACATTCAGTACTTC	TRBJ2-4	few	.	TRBV20-1
CAIKLEASSYEQYF	TGTGCCATCAAATTAGAGGCCAGCTCCTACGAGCAGTACTTC	TRBJ2-7	.	.	TRBV10-3
CASRPHFNEKLFF	TGTGCCAGCAGGCCACATTTTAATGAAAAACTGTTTTTT	TRBJ1-4	medium-sized	.	TRBV6-5
CASSLDPLQPQHF	TGCGCCAGCAGCTTGGACCCTTTACAGCCCCAGCATTTT	TRBJ1-5	few	.	TRBV5-1
CAWSETELTEAFF	TGTGCCTGGAGTGAGACAGAGCTCACTGAAGCTTTCTTT	TRBJ1-1	medium-sized	.	TRBV30
CASTPARGAGTDTQYF	TGTGCCAGCACTCCTGCTCGTGGGGCTGGCACAGATACGCAGTATTTT	TRBJ2-3	.	.	TRBV28
CASSYEGWGDEQYF	TGTGCCAGCAGTTACGAGGGGTGGGGTGACGAGCAGTACTTC	TRBJ2-7	medium-sized	.	TRBV6-5
CSARDNVRAGTDTQYF	TGCAGTGCTAGAGATAATGTTAGGGCGGGCACAGATACGCAGTATTTT	TRBJ2-3	.	.	TRBV20-1
CASSLLAGGPTEQFF	TGTGCCAGTAGTCTACTAGCGGGAGGGCCCACTGAGCAGTTCTTC	TRBJ2-1	medium-sized	TRBD2	TRBV19
CSATLPLLAGEQYEQYF	TGCAGTGCTACCCTGCCCTTACTAGCGGGAGAACAGTACGAGCAGTACTTC	TRBJ2-7	few	TRBD2	TRBV20-1
CASSFSRTSGTDTQYF	TGTGCCAGCAGCTTTAGCCGGACTAGCGGCACAGATACGCAGTATTTT	TRBJ2-3	few	TRBD2	TRBV7-2
CASSFSGTGDGELFF	TGTGCCAGCAGTTTCTCCGGGACAGGGGACGGGGAGCTGTTTTTT	TRBJ2-2	medium-sized	TRBD1	TRBV6-1
CASSPGGVDTGELFF	TGCGCCAGCAGCCCCGGTGGGGTGGACACCGGGGAGCTGTTTTTT	TRBJ2-2	few	.	TRBV4-3
CASTLIQGNDGYTF	TGTGCCAGCACCCTAATACAGGGGAATGATGGCTACACCTTC	TRBJ1-2	medium-sized	TRBD1	TRBV11-1
CASSLEGGYGYTF	TGTGCCAGCAGCTTAGAAGGGGGCTATGGCTACACCTTC	TRBJ1-2	few	.	TRBV7-2
CASTTSGRGDTQYF	TGTGCCAGCACGACTAGCGGGAGGGGAGATACGCAGTATTTT	TRBJ2-3	.	TRBD2	TRBV28
CASSLSTEAFF	TGTGCCAGCAGTTTGAGCACTGAAGCTTTCTTT	TRBJ1-1	few	.	TRBV12-3/TRBV12-4
CASSPLENTEAFF	TGTGCCAGCAGCCCTCTGGAGAACACTGAAGCTTTCTTT	TRBJ1-1	.	.	TRBV7-2
CSARGTSGRAAETQYF	TGCAGTGCTAGGGGGACTAGCGGGAGGGCCGCAGAGACCCAGTACTTC	TRBJ2-5	few	TRBD2	TRBV20-1
CASSLGGLTDTQYF	TGCGCCAGCAGCTTGGGCGGACTCACAGATACGCAGTATTTT	TRBJ2-3	medium-sized	.	TRBV5-1
CASSYRTSGEGASEQYF	TGTGCCAGTAGTTACCGGACTAGCGGGGAGGGAGCCAGCGAGCAGTACTTC	TRBJ2-7	.	TRBD2	TRBV19
CASSTGLGGNQPQHF	TGTGCCAGCAGTACGGGGCTCGGTGGCAATCAGCCCCAGCATTTT	TRBJ1-5	medium-sized	.	TRBV5-4
CASSQTREGVSEAFF	TGTGCCAGTAGTCAGACCAGGGAGGGAGTCTCTGAAGCTTTCTTT	TRBJ1-1	medium-sized	.	TRBV19
CASSIVGTSKFF	TGTGCCAGTAGTATAGTAGGGACTAGCAAGTTCTTC	TRBJ2-1	medium-sized	TRBD2	TRBV19
CATSREQAVGGYTF	TGTGCCACCAGCAGAGAACAGGCAGTGGGGGGCTACACCTTC	TRBJ1-2	medium-sized	.	TRBV15
CASDYTRGTSYNEQFF	TGTGCCAGCGATTATACTCGGGGGACTTCCTACAATGAGCAGTTCTTC	TRBJ2-1	large	.	TRBV12-3/TRBV12-4
CASSARIGGEQFF	TGCGCCAGCAGCGCGAGGATTGGGGGTGAGCAGTTCTTC	TRBJ2-1	.	.	TRBV5-1
CATSRDRLDSYQYF	TGTGCCACCAGCAGAGATCGCTTAGACTCCTACCAGTACTTC	TRBJ2-5	medium-sized	.	TRBV15
CASSPGQTLGAFF	TGTGCCAGCAGCCCTGGACAGACCCTCGGCGCTTTCTTT	TRBJ1-1	few	.	TRBV7-2